The 27 T cell receptor beta chains presented below share a single source sample, sequenced in a study of T cells in Graves' hyperthyroidism and ophthalmopathy. The investigators amplified TCR beta CDR3 regions from RNA transcripts. First-round RT-PCR with HTBI primers amplified the TCR CDR3 region. TCRdb ran MiXCR on the multiplex PCR reads and lists one entry per CDR3 protein. The sample includes around 440,000 distinct CDR3 sequences, more than 15% of them seen just once. Sample: blood. Receptors originate from a woman aged 18-35 years with Graves' hyperthyroidism.

This chain links TRBV7-9 with TRBJ1-4; no definite D call. CDR1 is SEHNR and CDR2 is FQNEAQ in the germline V gene (reference sequence). CDR3 length: 16 amino acids. Trimming pared 2 bases from V and 7 bases from J, leaving 17 bases between. The CDR3 region has the DNA TGTGCCAGCAGCTTATCGCGGGCAACTCGGGGTGAAAAACTGTTTTTT. Encoded protein: CASSLSRATRGEKLFF.

Comment on this clonotype: At one end the junction does not follow the germline gene, possibly because of a read error. The rearrangement links TRBV28 to TRBJ1-3, with TRBD1 identical over 9 bases. Germline V gene lookup returns CDR1 MDHEN and CDR2 SYDVKM. This CDR3 has 20 residues. The CDR3 is CTSSIQSSLRQGVSGNTIYF. Written as DNA, the CDR3 is TGTACCAGCAGTATTCAGTCGTCGTTAAGACAGGGGGTCTCTGGAAACACCATATATTTT.

The chain links TRBV7-9 to TRBJ2-3; D is unresolved. The CDR3 runs 17 residues. V dropped 4 bases and J dropped 2 bases, with 19 bases sitting between them. The germline V gene has CDR1 SEHNR and CDR2 FQNEAQ (reference sequence). The chain's CDR3 is CASSCRQRKLITDTQYF. CDR3 DNA sequence: TGTGCCAGCAGCTGCAGGCAGCGAAAGCTAATCACAGATACGCAGTATTTT.

This clonotype occurred many times. The chain links TRBV5-1 to TRBJ2-2; D gene uncertain. V shed 4 bases and J shed 6 bases, with 19 bases lying between them. The CDR3 has 16 amino acids. Germline CDR1 is SGHRS and CDR2 is YFSETQ. This CDR3 is CASSKTLEGVAGELFF. CDR3 sequence (DNA): TGCGCCAGCAGCAAGACCTTAGAAGGTGTCGCCGGGGAGCTGTTTTTT. The full variable domain, rest sourced from reference TRBV5-1 and TRBJ2-2, is KAGVTQTPRYLIKTRGQQVTLSCSPISGHRSVSWYQQTPGQGLQFLFEYFSETQRNKGNFPGRFSGRQFSNSRSEMNVSTLELGDSALYLCASSKTLEGVAGELFFGEGSRLTVL.

This clonotype was seen more than once but under ten times. V and J are TRBV20-1 and TRBJ2-2; TRBD1 matches at 8 bases. This CDR3 region has 14 residues. The germline gives CDR1 DFQATT, CDR2 SNEGSKA (reference sequence). V gave up 5 bases and J gave up 4 bases; unmatched junction bases: 6. CDR3 sequence reads: CSAFGQGGTGELFF. DNA for the CDR3: TGCAGTGCTTTCGGACAGGGAGGCACCGGGGAGCTGTTTTTT.

This clonotype was seen more than once but under ten times. The gene calls are TRBV6-2 or TRBV6-3 and TRBJ1-1; 9 positions match TRBD1. V trimming: 7 bases; J trimming: 5 bases; junction bases outside the gene matches: 11. Germline CDR1 MNHEY, CDR2 SVGEGT. The CDR3 is made up of 15 amino acids. CDR3 sequence (DNA): TGTGCCAGCACCAAACTTGGGACAGGGTTGACTGAAGCTTTCTTT. The encoded protein is CASTKLGTGLTEAFF.

The chain employs TRBV4-1 and TRBJ1-2; D is unclear. Trimming shortened V by 4 bases and J by 5 bases, and 11 bases separated the two germline ends. Germline V gene sequence: CDR1 MGHRA, CDR2 YSYEKL. CDR3 length: 13 residues. CDR3 nucleotide sequence: TGCGCCAGCAGCCCCCCTGGGCAGTATGGCTACACCTTC. It translates to CASSPPGQYGYTF.

Ten or more counts support this clonotype. This chain connects TRBV28 to TRBJ1-2, with 8 bases lining up with TRBD1. Germline V lookup: CDR1 MDHEN, CDR2 SYDVKM. The CDR3 sequence is 16 residues long. With 6 bases clipped from V and 7 bases from J, the junction kept 16 bases outside the gene matches. The CDR3 loop is CASRATGTGSDRGYTF. In DNA form, the CDR3 reads TGTGCCAGCAGGGCAACCGGGACAGGAAGTGATCGTGGCTACACCTTC.

This clonotype was detected ten times or more. The CDR3 region has the DNA TGTGCCAGCAGCTTAACTAGCGGGAGCGGCGGTTACAATGAGCAGTTCTTC. Residues: CASSLTSGSGGYNEQFF. The chain uses TRBV11-2 and TRBJ2-1; TRBD2 aligns across 11 bases. Per germline, CDR1 SGHAT and CDR2 FQNNGV. The ends lost 2 bases at V and 4 bases at J; junction bases unmatched: 7. The CDR3 runs to 17 residues.

This clonotype showed up many times. The genes are TRBV5-1 and TRBJ2-1; 11 nucleotides match TRBD1. CDR3 length: 15 amino acids. CDR1 is SGHRS, CDR2 YFSETQ, per germline. After removal of 3 bases from V and 7 bases from J, the junction contained 6 bases not matched to a gene. The CDR3 DNA sequence: TGCGCCAGCAGCTCGACGGACAGGGGGCGGAATGAGCAGTTCTTC. It yields the protein CASSSTDRGRNEQFF.

This chain links TRBV7-2 with TRBJ1-1; 9 bases match TRBD1. V dropped 4 bases and J dropped 4; count of bases not matched to a gene: 7. Germline V gives CDR1 SGHTA, CDR2 FQGNSA. The CDR3 is 15 amino acids. The CDR3: CASSYSDRGRTEAFF. The CDR3 nucleotides read TGTGCCAGCAGCTACTCGGACAGGGGACGCACTGAAGCTTTCTTT. The full variable domain, rest sourced from reference TRBV7-2 and TRBJ1-1, is GAGVSQSPSNKVTEKGKDVELRCDPISGHTALYWYRQSLGQGLEFLIYFQGNSAPDKSGLPSDRFSAERTGGSVSTLTIQRTQQEDSAVYLCASSYSDRGRTEAFFGQGTRLTVV.

V usage is TRBV13 and J usage is TRBJ2-1; 15 bases agree with TRBD2. Per the germline V gene, CDR1 is PRHDT and CDR2 is FYEKMQ (reference sequence). V lost 5 bases to trimming and J lost 4 bases; unmatched junction nucleotides: 12. The CDR3 is 19 residues long. The CDR3 DNA follows: TGTGCCAGCAGCCCACCCCCGGGACTAGCGGGGGGAAATTACAATGAGCAGTTCTTC. Its protein is CASSPPPGLAGGNYNEQFF.

In its sample, this clonotype was seen many times. J is TRBJ2-5 and V is TRBV7-2; TRBD2 matches at 8 bases. The germline CDR1 and CDR2 sequences are SGHTA and FQGNSA. This CDR3 has 12 amino acids. Trimming removed 6 bases from V and 13 bases from J; junction bases left unmatched: 10. The CDR3 coding sequence is TGTGCCAGCAGTACGACGGGGGGGGCGGGGTACTTC. Protein sequence: CASSTTGGAGYF.

In this sample, this clonotype turned up many times. The V gene is TRBV18, the J gene TRBJ1-2, with TRBD1 matching 9 bases. Germline assignment: CDR1 KGHSH and CDR2 LQKENI. Trimming removed 1 base from V and 4 bases from J; junction bases left unmatched: 7. The length of the CDR3 is 16 residues. CDR3 in DNA: TGTGCCAGCTCACCACTCGCGGACAGGGGAAGCTATGGCTACACCTTC. Protein product: CASSPLADRGSYGYTF.

The V gene is TRBV19, the J gene TRBJ2-1; tentatively, D is TRBD1 (5 bases). The CDR3 runs 14 residues. Germline loops: CDR1 LNHDA, CDR2 SQIVND (reference sequence). The ends were cut back, 3 bases at V and 5 bases at J, with 11 bases in the middle. CDR3 protein: CASSIPLGHNEQFF. The CDR3 coding sequence is TGTGCCAGTAGTATCCCCTTGGGGCACAATGAGCAGTTCTTC.

This clonotype has just one count. The rearrangement uses TRBV28 and TRBJ1-3; 9 positions match TRBD1. Germline V CDR1 and CDR2: MDHEN, SYDVKM. The ends lost 1 base at V and 3 bases at J; junction bases unmatched: 19. This CDR3 is 21 amino acids long. CDR3: CASSLLKGAGPGTGYGNTIYF. As DNA, the CDR3 is TGTGCCAGCAGTTTATTAAAGGGGGCGGGTCCCGGGACAGGGTATGGAAACACCATATATTTT.

The chain recombines TRBV4-1 with TRBJ1-1, with 8 bases fitting TRBD1. The germline V gene has CDR1 MGHRA and CDR2 YSYEKL. CDR3 size: 17 residues. J gave up 5 bases and V 3 bases, and 14 bases lay outside the gene matches. The chain's CDR3 is CASSHHSGGAQGTEAFF. The CDR3 nucleotides are TGCGCCAGCAGCCACCACTCAGGGGGCGCGCAAGGGACTGAAGCTTTCTTT.

This clonotype was counted many times. The chain combines TRBV10-3 with TRBJ2-5; 7 bases are shared with TRBD1. The germline V gene encodes CDR1 ENHRY and CDR2 SYGVKD. V shed 5 bases, J shed 4 bases, and the junction held 7 bases outside the gene matches. The CDR3 contains 14 residues. The CDR3 DNA sequence: TGTGCCATCAGTCGGGCGGCAGGGGGAGAGACCCAGTACTTC. It encodes CAISRAAGGETQYF.

This clonotype occurred a few times. This sequence joins TRBV29-1 and TRBJ2-1; 12 bases line up with TRBD2. Germline-derived CDR1 and CDR2 are SQVTM and ANQGSEA. The CDR3 runs to 15 residues. V lost 8 bases and J lost 9; bases outside the gene matches: 14. In DNA form, the CDR3 reads TGCAGCCTTAATCCCCTAGCGGGAGGGCCGGGTGAGCAGTTCTTC. Its translation: CSLNPLAGGPGEQFF.

This clonotype was counted at least ten times. The gene calls are TRBV11-2 and TRBJ2-1; D may correspond to TRBD1 or TRBD2 (6 bases each). This CDR3 region has 15 residues. From germline, CDR1 is SGHAT and CDR2 FQNNGV. V shed 5 bases and J shed 1 base, with 12 bases lying between them. Here the CDR3 DNA reads TGTGCCAGCAGCGCCGGAGGGGGATCCTACAATGAGCAGTTCTTC. Translated, it gives CASSAGGGSYNEQFF.

This clonotype occurred many times. This chain connects TRBV20-1 to TRBJ1-2; D is unclear. V lost 3 bases to trimming and J lost 4 bases, with 18 bases between them. This CDR3 is built from 15 residues. CDR1 and CDR2 (germline): DFQATT, SNEGSKA (reference sequence). CDR3 in amino acids: CSASDAGNLFYGYTF. In DNA, the CDR3 is TGCAGTGCTAGTGACGCAGGCAACTTGTTCTATGGCTACACCTTC.

This clonotype was recorded at least ten times. The rearrangement links TRBV28 to TRBJ1-5; D is unclear. The CDR3 is made up of 15 amino acids. Looked up from germline, CDR1 is MDHEN and CDR2 is SYDVKM. V was trimmed by 5 bases and J by 9 bases, leaving 20 bases between them. The CDR3 spells CASSPFAAPGRPQHF. The CDR3 bases are TGTGCCAGCAGTCCCTTCGCCGCTCCTGGAAGGCCCCAGCATTTT. The complete variable domain, with remaining parts taken from reference TRBV28 and TRBJ1-5, reads DVKVTQSSRYLVKRTGEKVFLECVQDMDHENMFWYRQDPGLGLRLIYFSYDVKMKEKGDIPEGYSVSREKKERFSLILESASTNQTSMYLCASSPFAAPGRPQHFGDGTRLSIL.

This clonotype has at least ten counts. CDR3 sequence: CASSQGAYSPLHF. For the CDR3, the DNA is TGTGCCAGCAGCCAGGGGGCATATTCACCCCTCCACTTT. The chain uses TRBV3-1 and TRBJ1-6; tentative D call: TRBD1 (6 bases). Germline V gives CDR1 LGHDT, CDR2 YNNKEL (reference sequence). V lost 3 bases to trimming and J lost 8 bases, with 8 bases between them. The CDR3 sequence is 13 residues long.

This clonotype appeared many times. The J gene is TRBJ2-3, the V gene TRBV6-1, with 8 bases fitting TRBD2. Trimming removed 9 bases from V and 4 bases from J; junction bases left unmatched: 18. The CDR3 runs 17 residues. Per the germline V gene, CDR1 is MNHNS and CDR2 is SASEGT. CDR3 nucleotide sequence: TGTGCCAGTGCCGGGACTAGGGGCTTTTACTCCTCAGATACGCAGTATTTT. Amino acid sequence: CASAGTRGFYSSDTQYF.

This sequence joins TRBV6-2 or TRBV6-3 and TRBJ2-7, with TRBD1 matching 9 bases. This CDR3 comprises 15 residues. Germline V CDR1 and CDR2: MNHEY, SVGEGT. Trimming at V came to 0 bases and at J to 4 bases, leaving 4 bases not matched to a gene. The CDR3 DNA reads as TGTGCCAGCAGTTACTCCGGGACAGGGACTTACGAGCAGTACTTC. It yields the protein CASSYSGTGTYEQYF.

Many counts were recorded for this clonotype. This sequence joins TRBV5-1 and TRBJ2-3; a weak D match, TRBD2 (5 bases). Germline V gene sequence: CDR1 SGHRS, CDR2 YFSETQ. Trimming cost V 4 bases and J 0 bases, with 15 bases left between them. The CDR3 has 16 residues. DNA for the CDR3: TGCGCCAGCAGCCCCGCCAGCGGCTATAGCACAGATACGCAGTATTTT. It yields the protein CASSPASGYSTDTQYF.

This clonotype has a count of ten or more. This sequence joins TRBV9 and TRBJ2-3; D call uncertain. The germline V gene has CDR1 SGDLS and CDR2 YYNGEE. Trimming took 4 bases from V and 3 from J, leaving 18 bases between them. The CDR3 spans 16 residues. The CDR3: CASSPQPLMATDTQYF. The CDR3 region has the DNA TGTGCCAGCAGCCCACAGCCCTTGATGGCGACAGATACGCAGTATTTT.